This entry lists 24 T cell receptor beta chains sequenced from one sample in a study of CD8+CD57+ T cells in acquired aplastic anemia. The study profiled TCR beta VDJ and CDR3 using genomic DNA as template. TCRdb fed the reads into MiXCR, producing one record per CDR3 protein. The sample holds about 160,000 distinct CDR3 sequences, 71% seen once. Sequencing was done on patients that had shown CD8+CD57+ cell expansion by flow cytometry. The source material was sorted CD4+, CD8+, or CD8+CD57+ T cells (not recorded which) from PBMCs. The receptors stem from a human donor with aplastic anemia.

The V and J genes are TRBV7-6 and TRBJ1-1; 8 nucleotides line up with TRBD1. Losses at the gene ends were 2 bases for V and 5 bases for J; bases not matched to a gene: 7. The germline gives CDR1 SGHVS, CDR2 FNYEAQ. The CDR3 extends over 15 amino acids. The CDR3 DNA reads TGTGCCAGCAGCTTAATGCAGGGGGCCTCGACTGAAGCTTTCTTT. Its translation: CASSLMQGASTEAFF. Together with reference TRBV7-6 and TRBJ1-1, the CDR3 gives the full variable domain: GAGVSQSPRYKVTKRGQDVALRCDPISGHVSLYWYRQALGQGPEFLTYFNYEAQQDKSGLPNDRFSAERPEGSISTLTIQRTEQRDSAMYRCASSLMQGASTEAFFGQGTRLTVV.

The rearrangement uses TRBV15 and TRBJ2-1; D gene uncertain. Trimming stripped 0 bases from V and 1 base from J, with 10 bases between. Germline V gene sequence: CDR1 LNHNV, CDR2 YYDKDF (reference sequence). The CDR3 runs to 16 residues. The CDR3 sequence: CATSREAQGSYNEQFF. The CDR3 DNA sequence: TGTGCCACCAGCAGAGAAGCACAAGGATCCTACAATGAGCAGTTCTTC.

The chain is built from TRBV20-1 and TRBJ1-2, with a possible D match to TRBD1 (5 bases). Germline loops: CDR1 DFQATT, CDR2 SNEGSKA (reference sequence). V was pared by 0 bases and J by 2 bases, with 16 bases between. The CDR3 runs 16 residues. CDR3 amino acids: CSARDPPGRGNYGYTF. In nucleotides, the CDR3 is TGCAGTGCTAGAGATCCCCCCGGGAGGGGCAACTATGGCTACACCTTC.

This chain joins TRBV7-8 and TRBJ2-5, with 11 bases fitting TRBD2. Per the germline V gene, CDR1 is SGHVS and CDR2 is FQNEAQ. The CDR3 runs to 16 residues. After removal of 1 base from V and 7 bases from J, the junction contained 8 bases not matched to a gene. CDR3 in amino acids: CASSLGLAGGLVTQYF. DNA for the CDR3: TGTGCCAGCAGCTTAGGATTAGCGGGGGGGCTTGTGACCCAGTACTTC. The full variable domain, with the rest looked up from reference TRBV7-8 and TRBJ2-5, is GAGVSQSPRYKVAKRGQDVALRCDPISGHVSLFWYQQALGQGPEFLTYFQNEAQLDKSGLPSDRFFAERPEGSVSTLKIQRTQQEDSAVYLCASSLGLAGGLVTQYFGPGTRLLVL.

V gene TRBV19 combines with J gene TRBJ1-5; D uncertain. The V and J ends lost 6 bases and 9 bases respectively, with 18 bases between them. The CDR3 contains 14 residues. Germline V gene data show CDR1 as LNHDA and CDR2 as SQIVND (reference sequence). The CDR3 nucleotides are TGTGCCAGTAGCCAGACAACCATACGGGGGCCCCAGCATTTT. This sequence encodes CASSQTTIRGPQHF.

In DNA, the CDR3 is TGCAGCGTTGACCTGGGTACCATGAACACTGAAGCTTTCTTT. It translates to CSVDLGTMNTEAFF. The rearrangement joins TRBV29-1 to TRBJ1-1; D ambiguous. Germline loops: CDR1 SQVTM, CDR2 ANQGSEA. The CDR3 is made up of 14 amino acids. Trimming took 3 bases from V and 0 from J, leaving 11 bases between them.

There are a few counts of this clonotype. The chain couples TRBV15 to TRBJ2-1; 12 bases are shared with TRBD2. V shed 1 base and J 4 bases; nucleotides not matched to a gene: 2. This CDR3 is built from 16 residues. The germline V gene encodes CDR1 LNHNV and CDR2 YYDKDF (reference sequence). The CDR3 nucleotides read TGTGCCACCAGCAGAGCTGGGACTAGCGGGTACAATGAGCAGTTCTTC. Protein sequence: CATSRAGTSGYNEQFF.

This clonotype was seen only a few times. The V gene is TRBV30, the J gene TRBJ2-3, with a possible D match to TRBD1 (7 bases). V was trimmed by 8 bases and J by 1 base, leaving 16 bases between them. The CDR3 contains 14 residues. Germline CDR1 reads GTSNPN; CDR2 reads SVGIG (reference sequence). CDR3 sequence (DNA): TGTGCCCGCTCGGAGGGGGCAGGCACAGATACGCAGTATTTT. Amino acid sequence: CARSEGAGTDTQYF.

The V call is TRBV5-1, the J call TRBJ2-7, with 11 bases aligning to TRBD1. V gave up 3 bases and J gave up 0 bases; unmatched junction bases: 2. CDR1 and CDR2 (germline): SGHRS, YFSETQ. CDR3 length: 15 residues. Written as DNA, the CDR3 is TGCGCCAGCAGCTGGGGGACAGGGGGCTCCTACGAGCAGTACTTC. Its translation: CASSWGTGGSYEQYF.

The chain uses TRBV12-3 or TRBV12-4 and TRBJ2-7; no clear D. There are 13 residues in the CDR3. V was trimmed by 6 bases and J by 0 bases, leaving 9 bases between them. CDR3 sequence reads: CASRDAISYEQYF. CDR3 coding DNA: TGTGCCAGCAGGGACGCGATCTCCTACGAGCAGTACTTC.

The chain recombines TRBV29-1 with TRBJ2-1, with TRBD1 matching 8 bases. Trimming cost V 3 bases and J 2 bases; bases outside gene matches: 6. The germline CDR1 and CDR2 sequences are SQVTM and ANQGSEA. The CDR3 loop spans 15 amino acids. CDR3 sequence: CSVDRDRRPYNEQFF. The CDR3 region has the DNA TGCAGCGTTGACAGGGACAGGCGCCCCTACAATGAGCAGTTCTTC.

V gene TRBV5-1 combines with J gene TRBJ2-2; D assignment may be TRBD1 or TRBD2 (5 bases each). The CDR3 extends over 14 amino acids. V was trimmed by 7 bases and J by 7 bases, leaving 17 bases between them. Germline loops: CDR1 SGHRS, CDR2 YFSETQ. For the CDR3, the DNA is TGCGCCAGCGGCGAGGGGCTGGGGGACGGGGAGCTGTTTTTT. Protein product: CASGEGLGDGELFF.

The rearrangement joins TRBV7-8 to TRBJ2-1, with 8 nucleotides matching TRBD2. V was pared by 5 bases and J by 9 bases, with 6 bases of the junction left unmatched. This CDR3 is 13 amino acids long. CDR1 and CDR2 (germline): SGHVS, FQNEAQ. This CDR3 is CASSPGLGGEQFF. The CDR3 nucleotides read TGTGCCAGCAGCCCGGGACTAGGGGGTGAGCAGTTCTTC.

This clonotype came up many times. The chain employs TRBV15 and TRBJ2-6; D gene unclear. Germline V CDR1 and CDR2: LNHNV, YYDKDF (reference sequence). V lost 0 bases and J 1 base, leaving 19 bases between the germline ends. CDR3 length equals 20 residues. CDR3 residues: CATSRDGWALPNSGANVLTF. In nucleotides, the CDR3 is TGTGCCACCAGCAGAGATGGGTGGGCCCTGCCTAATTCTGGGGCCAACGTCCTGACTTTC.

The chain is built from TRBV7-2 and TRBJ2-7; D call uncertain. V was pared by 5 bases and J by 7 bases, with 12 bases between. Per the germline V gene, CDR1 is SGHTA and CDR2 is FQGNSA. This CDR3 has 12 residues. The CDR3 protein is CASSRLLQEQYF. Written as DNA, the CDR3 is TGTGCCAGCAGCCGACTTCTGCAAGAGCAGTACTTC.

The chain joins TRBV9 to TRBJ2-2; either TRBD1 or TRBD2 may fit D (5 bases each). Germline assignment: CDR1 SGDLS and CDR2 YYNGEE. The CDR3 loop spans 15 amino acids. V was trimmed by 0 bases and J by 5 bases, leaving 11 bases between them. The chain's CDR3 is CASSVVPGSTGELFF. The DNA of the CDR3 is TGTGCCAGCAGCGTAGTCCCAGGGAGTACCGGGGAGCTGTTTTTT.

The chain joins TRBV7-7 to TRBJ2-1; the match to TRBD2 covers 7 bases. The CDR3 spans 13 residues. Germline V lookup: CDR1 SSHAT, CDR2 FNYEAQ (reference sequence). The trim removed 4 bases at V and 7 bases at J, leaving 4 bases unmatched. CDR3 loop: CASSSGLVNEQFF. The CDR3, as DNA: TGTGCCAGCAGCTCCGGACTAGTTAATGAGCAGTTCTTC.

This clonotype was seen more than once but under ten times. CDR3 sequence: CAISDPGAGDEQYF. The CDR3 nucleotides are TGTGCCATCAGTGACCCAGGGGCAGGGGACGAGCAGTACTTC. The chain recombines TRBV10-3 with TRBJ2-7, with D maybe TRBD1 (6 bases). The CDR3 is 14 residues long. Germline assignment: CDR1 ENHRY and CDR2 SYGVKD. The V and J ends lost 3 bases and 5 bases respectively, with 14 bases between them.

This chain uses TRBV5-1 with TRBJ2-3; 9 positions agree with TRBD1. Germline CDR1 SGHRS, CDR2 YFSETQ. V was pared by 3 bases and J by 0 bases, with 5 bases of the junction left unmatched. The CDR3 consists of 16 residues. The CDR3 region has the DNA TGCGCCAGCAGCTACAAGACAGGGGGGAGCACAGATACGCAGTATTTT. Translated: CASSYKTGGSTDTQYF.

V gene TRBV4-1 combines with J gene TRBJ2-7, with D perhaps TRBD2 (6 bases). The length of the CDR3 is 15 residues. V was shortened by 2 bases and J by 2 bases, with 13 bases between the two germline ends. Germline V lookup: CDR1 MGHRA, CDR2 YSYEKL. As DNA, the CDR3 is TGCGCCAGCAGCCAACGCGGGGCCACGACCTACGAGCAGTACTTC. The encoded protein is CASSQRGATTYEQYF.

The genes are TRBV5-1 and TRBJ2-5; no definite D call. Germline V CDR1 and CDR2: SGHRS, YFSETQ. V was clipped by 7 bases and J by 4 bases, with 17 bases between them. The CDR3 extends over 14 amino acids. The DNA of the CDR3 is TGCGCCAGCCGACCAATGTTGGGGTCAGAGACCCAGTACTTC. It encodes CASRPMLGSETQYF.

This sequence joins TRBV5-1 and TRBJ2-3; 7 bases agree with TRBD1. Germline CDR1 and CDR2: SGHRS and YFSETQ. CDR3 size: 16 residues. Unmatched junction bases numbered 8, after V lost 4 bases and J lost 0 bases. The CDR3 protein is CASSEYRDRSTDTQYF. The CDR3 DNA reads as TGCGCCAGCAGCGAGTACCGGGACAGAAGCACAGATACGCAGTATTTT.

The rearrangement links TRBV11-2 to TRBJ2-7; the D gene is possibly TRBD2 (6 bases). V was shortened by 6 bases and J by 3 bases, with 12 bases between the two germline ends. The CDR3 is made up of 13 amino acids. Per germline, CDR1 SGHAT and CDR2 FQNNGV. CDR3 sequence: CASSSFSGYEQYF. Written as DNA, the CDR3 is TGTGCCAGCAGTTCGTTTAGCGGCTACGAGCAGTACTTC.

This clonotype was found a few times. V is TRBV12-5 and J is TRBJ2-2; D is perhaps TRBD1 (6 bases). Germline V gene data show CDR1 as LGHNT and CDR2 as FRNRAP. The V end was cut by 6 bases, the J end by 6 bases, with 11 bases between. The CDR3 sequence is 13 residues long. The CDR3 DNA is TGTGCTAGTGGGGCAGGGGAAGCCGGGGAGCTGTTTTTT. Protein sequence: CASGAGEAGELFF. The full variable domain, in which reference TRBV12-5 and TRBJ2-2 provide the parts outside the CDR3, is DARVTQTPRHKVTEMGQEVTMRCQPILGHNTVFWYRQTMMQGLELLAYFRNRAPLDDSGMPKDRFSAEMPDATLATLKIQPSEPRDSAVYFCASGAGEAGELFFGEGSRLTVL.